The text below deals with one TCR beta chain. This sample is part of a study of blood T cell repertoires in COVID-19. Looking at the study overall: Acute-phase and convalescent COVID-19 samples originated in the United States, Italy and Spain. T cells, B-cell-depleted T cells, or PBMCs provided the cDNA or gDNA that served as material.

CDR3 size: 18 residues. Germline values: CDR1 LGHDT, CDR2 YNNKEL (reference sequence). The junction had 14 bases not matched to a gene; V was cut back by 2 bases and J by 5 bases. The data were produced by immunoSEQ multiplex PCR, yet TCRdb's version contains in-frame clones alone and is incomplete. Of about 120,000 clones listed, approximately 71% are singletons. The receptor was isolated from a human donor in a cohort sampled during active COVID-19. The chain recombines TRBV3-1 (or the pseudogene TRBV3-2) with TRBJ2-7; 11 bases line up with TRBD2. The sample comprised peripheral blood. The DNA of the CDR3 is TGTGCCAGCAGCCAAATATCTAGCGGGGGGTCCCTTCACGACGAGCAGTACTTC. Its protein product is CASSQISSGGSLHDEQYF.